This entry lists 29 T cell receptor beta chains sequenced from one sample in a study of T cell repertoires in aging, cancer and after chemotherapy. Multiplex touch-down PCR with TRB-A/B primers amplified rearranged V-D-J TRB sequences. TCRdb called the multiplex PCR reads again in MiXCR, with one record for every CDR3 protein. The sample shows 3,300 or so distinct CDR3 sequences, about 36% of them seen only once. The template was genomic DNA from peripheral blood, not RNA. Sequenced material: blood. The origin of the receptors is a human donor in good health.

By share of the sample, this clonotype is hyperexpanded. This chain joins TRBV12-3 or TRBV12-4 and TRBJ2-2, with 9 bases aligning to TRBD1. This CDR3 spans 12 amino acids. Trimming took 5 bases from V and 13 from J; bases not matched to a gene: 5. CDR3 region: CASSPGQGRLFF. The CDR3 nucleotides are TGTGCCAGCAGTCCAGGACAGGGGCGGCTGTTTTTT.

The V and J genes are TRBV19 and TRBJ2-1, with 12 bases fitting TRBD1. CDR1 and CDR2 (germline): LNHDA, SQIVND (reference sequence). The ends lost 6 bases at V and 8 bases at J; junction bases unmatched: 17. The CDR3 consists of 18 residues. The chain's CDR3 is CASSPGTGGLSSVDEQFF. CDR3 DNA: TGTGCCAGTAGCCCTGGGACAGGGGGCTTATCTAGCGTCGATGAGCAGTTCTTC.

By share, this clonotype counts as medium-sized. Germline is not matched at one junction end, which may reflect a read error. V gene TRBV29-1 combines with J gene TRBJ2-7; a possible D gene is TRBD1 (5 bases). The CDR3 is 12 amino acids. Germline CDR1 SQVTM, CDR2 ANQGSEA. The CDR3, as DNA: TGCAGCGTTAAAGACAGCTCCTACGAGCAGTACTTC. Protein product: CSVKDSSYEQYF.

V usage is TRBV6-1 and J usage is TRBJ1-3; D gene ambiguous. The CDR3 covers 15 residues. CDR1 is MNHNS, CDR2 SASEGT, per germline. Between the trimmed V and J ends, which lost 6 bases and 4 bases, there was a span of 16 bases. CDR3 sequence reads: CASSRKSSSGNTIYF. CDR3 sequence (DNA): TGTGCCAGCAGCAGAAAGTCGTCCTCCGGAAACACCATATATTTT.

This clonotype was detected a few times. The V and J genes are TRBV11-3 and TRBJ2-2, with 12 nucleotides matching TRBD2. CDR1 and CDR2 from the germline V gene are SGHNT and YENEEA. This CDR3 spans 14 amino acids. V shed 5 bases, J shed 6 bases, and the junction held 1 base outside the gene matches. The CDR3 protein is CASSPSGGAGELFF. Here the CDR3 DNA reads TGTGCCAGCAGCCCTAGCGGGGGGGCCGGGGAGCTGTTTTTT.

This clonotype came up a few times. The chain recombines TRBV24-1 with TRBJ1-5; D is undetermined. V was cut by 3 bases and J by 6 bases, with 5 bases left in between. Germline values: CDR1 KGHDR, CDR2 SFDVKD. CDR3 length equals 12 residues. The CDR3 loop reads CATSDMGQPQHF. The CDR3 DNA reads as TGTGCCACCAGTGATATGGGTCAGCCCCAGCATTTT.

The rearrangement uses TRBV12-3 or TRBV12-4 and TRBJ1-1; TRBD1 agrees at 7 bases. The CDR3 consists of 14 residues. After removal of 5 bases from V and 3 bases from J, the junction contained 6 bases not matched to a gene. CDR3 amino acids: CASSATGRYTEAFF. The CDR3 DNA reads TGTGCCAGCAGTGCGACAGGGAGGTACACTGAAGCTTTCTTT.

The chain has TRBV5-6 and TRBJ2-1; 9 bases are a match to TRBD2. CDR1 SGHDT and CDR2 YYEEEE come from the germline V gene. The V gene end was trimmed by 4 bases and the J gene end by 14 bases; junction bases not matched to a gene: 7. CDR3 size: 12 residues. The CDR3 loop is CASSRRAGGKFF. The CDR3 DNA follows: TGTGCCAGCAGCCGGAGGGCGGGAGGGAAGTTCTTC.

This sequence joins TRBV4-3 and TRBJ2-3; D is unresolved. The CDR3 is made up of 15 amino acids. Germline CDR1 and CDR2: LGHNA and YSLEER. The germline V and J ends were trimmed by 4 bases and 2 bases, with 13 bases remaining between them. This CDR3 reads CASSRGRMTTDTQYF. The CDR3 nucleotides read TGCGCCAGCAGCCGAGGACGTATGACCACAGATACGCAGTATTTT.

The genes are TRBV2 and TRBJ2-1, with 14 bases lining up with TRBD2. The V and J ends lost 6 bases and 6 bases, in that order; junction bases with no gene match: 1. The CDR3 is 14 amino acids. From germline, CDR1 is SNHLY and CDR2 FYNNEI. The CDR3 DNA follows: TGTGCCAGCAGGGGGACTAGCGGGGGCAATGAGCAGTTCTTC. Translating gives CASRGTSGGNEQFF.

This clonotype occurred a few times. The rearrangement joins TRBV6-6 to TRBJ1-3; 7 bases fit TRBD1. Germline assignment: CDR1 MNHNY and CDR2 SVGAGI (reference sequence). This CDR3 has 15 residues. The V segment lost 2 bases and the J segment 2 bases; nucleotides outside the gene matches: 3. Here the CDR3 reads CASSYPTGTGNTIYF. The DNA for the CDR3 is TGTGCCAGCAGTTACCCGACAGGGACTGGAAACACCATATATTTT.

The chain joins TRBV6-2 or TRBV6-3 to TRBJ2-7; maybe TRBD1 (6 bases). The germline V gene encodes CDR1 MNHEY and CDR2 SVGEGT. Trimming removed 8 bases at V and 0 bases at J, with 11 bases between. The CDR3 is 13 amino acids. In DNA, the CDR3 is TGTGCCAGCCTCAGGGACAACTCCTACGAGCAGTACTTC. It specifies CASLRDNSYEQYF.

The chain is built from TRBV12-3 or TRBV12-4 and TRBJ2-3, with D possibly matching TRBD2 (5 bases). Deletions cut 6 bases from V and 10 bases from J, with 14 bases between. This CDR3 region has 12 residues. CDR3 nucleotide sequence: TGTGCCAGCAGCCCAGACCCGCGGGCGCAGTATTTT. It translates to CASSPDPRAQYF.

This clonotype was counted a few times. The V and J genes are TRBV6-5 and TRBJ2-3; 7 bases align to TRBD2. Looked up from germline, CDR1 is MNHEY and CDR2 is SVGAGI. V shed 7 bases and J 4 bases; nucleotides not matched to a gene: 8. The CDR3 is 14 amino acids. The CDR3 nucleotides are TGTGCCAGCAAGACTAGCCTCCTCCCAGATACGCAGTATTTT. It specifies CASKTSLLPDTQYF.

This clonotype was counted between two and nine times. This sequence joins TRBV6-5 and TRBJ2-5, with TRBD1 matching over 7 bases. With V trimmed by 2 bases and J by 5 bases, 8 bases remained unmatched. The CDR3 has 15 residues. The germline gives CDR1 MNHEY, CDR2 SVGAGI. The CDR3 loop is CASSYRQGYRETQYF. In DNA form, the CDR3 reads TGTGCCAGCAGTTACCGACAGGGCTACAGGGAGACCCAGTACTTC.

There are a few counts of this clonotype. This rearrangement joins TRBV11-3 to TRBJ1-1; TRBD1 matches at 9 bases. After removal of 3 bases from V and 5 bases from J, the junction contained 7 bases not matched to a gene. The CDR3 totals 15 residues. In germline, CDR1 is SGHNT, CDR2 YENEEA. The CDR3: CASSLGQGGGTEAFF. The DNA for the CDR3 is TGTGCCAGCAGCTTGGGACAGGGTGGGGGGACTGAAGCTTTCTTT.

This clonotype is labeled as medium-sized (0.01 to 0.1%). The gene calls are TRBV29-1 and TRBJ1-2, with unresolved D. Looked up from germline, CDR1 is SQVTM and CDR2 is ANQGSEA. Trimming removed 4 bases from V and 0 bases from J, with 3 bases in between. This CDR3 has 11 residues. The CDR3 sequence: CSVGPNYGYTF. The DNA for the CDR3 is TGCAGCGTTGGGCCTAACTATGGCTACACCTTC.

This chain uses TRBV7-2 with TRBJ2-2; no clear D gene. Deletions cut 0 bases from V and 7 bases from J, with 9 bases between. Germline V lookup: CDR1 SGHTA, CDR2 FQGNSA. This CDR3 contains 14 residues. The CDR3 region is CASSLARTFGELFF. CDR3 coding DNA: TGTGCCAGCAGCTTAGCGCGGACGTTCGGGGAGCTGTTTTTT.

V is TRBV7-2 and J is TRBJ2-2; D possibly corresponds to TRBD2 (5 bases). CDR1 is SGHTA, CDR2 FQGNSA, per germline. The CDR3 has 15 amino acids. Between the trimmed V and J ends, which lost 3 bases and 0 bases, there was a span of 8 bases. The CDR3 DNA is TGTGCCAGCAGCTTGGGAGACTCGAACACCGGGGAGCTGTTTTTT. Translated: CASSLGDSNTGELFF.

This clonotype has only a few counts. This chain joins TRBV12-3 or TRBV12-4 and TRBJ2-3; D not certain. The CDR3 covers 13 residues. Trimming took off 5 bases at V and 2 bases at J, with 8 bases between the two ends. The CDR3 DNA is TGTGCCAGCAGTGCGGCCACCACAGATACGCAGTATTTT. It translates to CASSAATTDTQYF.

In its sample, this clonotype was seen a few times. The rearrangement joins TRBV5-5 to TRBJ2-1; 10 positions agree with TRBD2. The germline V gene encodes CDR1 SGHKS and CDR2 YYEKEE (reference sequence). J lost 2 bases, V lost 2 bases, and 7 bases had no gene match. CDR3 length equals 17 residues. The CDR3 DNA sequence: TGTGCCAGCAGCTTAGCGGGGGGGCAGGTAGCCTACAATGAGCAGTTCTTC. Protein sequence: CASSLAGGQVAYNEQFF.

This clonotype was seen a few times. V gene TRBV11-3 combines with J gene TRBJ2-5, with TRBD2 matching 8 bases. The germline gives CDR1 SGHNT, CDR2 YENEEA. Trimming at V came to 0 bases and at J to 0 bases, leaving 3 bases not matched to a gene. The CDR3 totals 16 residues. The CDR3 region has the DNA TGTGCCAGCAGCTTAGATGCTAGCGGGTACCAAGAGACCCAGTACTTC. This gives the protein CASSLDASGYQETQYF.

This CDR3 is CASSWTGGDTEAFF. DNA for the CDR3: TGTGCCAGCAGCTGGACAGGGGGGGACACTGAAGCTTTCTTT. This chain links TRBV7-2 with TRBJ1-1; 10 nucleotides match TRBD1. This CDR3 has 14 residues. Germline values: CDR1 SGHTA, CDR2 FQGNSA. After removal of 4 bases from V and 3 bases from J, the junction contained 2 bases not matched to a gene.

This clonotype is deemed medium-sized (0.01 to 0.1%). J is TRBJ2-1 and V is TRBV12-3 or TRBV12-4; unclear D gene. Trimming removed 3 bases at V and 6 bases at J, with 12 bases between. The CDR3 covers 14 residues. CDR3 amino acids: CASSLTETINEQFF. CDR3 nucleotide sequence: TGTGCCAGCAGTTTGACCGAGACCATCAATGAGCAGTTCTTC.

V gene TRBV11-3 combines with J gene TRBJ1-4; tentative D call: TRBD1 (6 bases). CDR1 and CDR2 (germline): SGHNT, YENEEA. Trimming removed 5 bases at V and 4 bases at J, with 11 bases between. The CDR3 loop spans 14 amino acids. CDR3 bases: TGTGCCAGCAGCCCCGGACAGCTTAATGAAAAACTGTTTTTT. Translation: CASSPGQLNEKLFF. The full variable domain, completed using reference TRBV11-3 and TRBJ1-4, is EAGVVQSPRYKIIEKKQPVAFWCNPISGHNTLYWYLQNLGQGPELLIRYENEEAVDDSQLPKDRFSAERLKGVDSTLKIQPAELGDSAVYLCASSPGQLNEKLFFGSGTQLSVL.

This rearrangement joins TRBV19 to TRBJ1-2; weak D call: TRBD1 (5 bases). Germline V CDR1 and CDR2: LNHDA, SQIVND (reference sequence). The CDR3 length is 14 residues. The V gene lost 5 bases and the J gene lost 0 bases, with 10 bases spanning the gap. In DNA, the CDR3 is TGTGCCAGTAGTCCGGCGACAGCTAACTATGGCTACACCTTC. Translated: CASSPATANYGYTF.

The chain links TRBV20-1 to TRBJ2-5, with TRBD1 as a possible D gene (6 bases). Germline CDR1 and CDR2: DFQATT and SNEGSKA (reference sequence). CDR3 length: 14 amino acids. V lost 5 bases, J lost 4 bases, and 17 bases lay in between. The CDR3 coding sequence is TGCAGTGCTTACAGGGCCCCGTCTGGAGAGACCCAGTACTTC. Encoded protein: CSAYRAPSGETQYF.

This clonotype occurred a few times. V is TRBV6-1 and J is TRBJ2-4; D may match TRBD1 or TRBD2 (5 bases each). Trimming shortened V by 6 bases and J by 8 bases, and 11 bases separated the two germline ends. The CDR3 covers 12 residues. The germline gives CDR1 MNHNS, CDR2 SASEGT. The CDR3, as DNA: TGTGCCAGCAGGCCTTTGGGGGACATTCAGTACTTC. Translation: CASRPLGDIQYF.

V usage is TRBV6-1 and J usage is TRBJ2-2; TRBD1 matches 7 bases. This CDR3 region has 16 residues. Trimming at V came to 5 bases and at J to 0 bases, leaving 6 bases not matched to a gene. The germline V gene has CDR1 MNHNS and CDR2 SASEGT. The CDR3 region is CASSWSDRANTGELFF. The CDR3 DNA reads as TGTGCCAGCAGTTGGAGTGACAGGGCGAACACCGGGGAGCTGTTTTTT.